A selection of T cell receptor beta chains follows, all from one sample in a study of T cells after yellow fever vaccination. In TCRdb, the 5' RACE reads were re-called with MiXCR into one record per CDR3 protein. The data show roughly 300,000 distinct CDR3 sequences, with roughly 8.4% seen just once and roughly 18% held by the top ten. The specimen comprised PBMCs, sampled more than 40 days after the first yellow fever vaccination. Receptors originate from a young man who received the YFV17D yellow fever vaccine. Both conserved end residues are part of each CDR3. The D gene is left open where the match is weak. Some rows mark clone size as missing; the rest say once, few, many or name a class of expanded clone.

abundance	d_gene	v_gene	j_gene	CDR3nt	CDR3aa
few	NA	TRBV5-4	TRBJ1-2	TGTGCCAGCAGCTCGGCCAATGAAGGAGGCTACACCTTC	CASSSANEGGYTF
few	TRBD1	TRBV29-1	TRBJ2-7	TGCAGCGTCTCAGAGGTCAGGGGGCCCTACGAGCAGTACTTC	CSVSEVRGPYEQYF
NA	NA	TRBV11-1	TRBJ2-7	TGTGCCAGCAGCTTAGAGGGGTCGGTGGCAGGGTCCTACTACGAGCAGTACTTC	CASSLEGSVAGSYYEQYF
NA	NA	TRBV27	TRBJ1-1	TGTGCCAGCAGTCCGCGGGACGGTCGAGCTTTCTTT	CASSPRDGRAFF
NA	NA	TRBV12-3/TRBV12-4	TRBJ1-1	TGTGCCAGCAGTTTCCTCGTGGGTCTGCGTTTT	CASSFLVGLRF
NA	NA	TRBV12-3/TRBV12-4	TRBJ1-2	TGTGCCAGCAGGCCCACCGGGACGCCCAACACCTTC	CASRPTGTPNTF
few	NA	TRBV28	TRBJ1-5	TGTGCCAGCAGTTTTGGGCAGGGGATCAAACGCAATCAGCCCCAGCATTTT	CASSFGQGIKRNQPQHF
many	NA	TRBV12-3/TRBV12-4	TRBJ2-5	TGTGCCAGCAGTTCGACAGCAGAGACCCAGTACTTC	CASSSTAETQYF
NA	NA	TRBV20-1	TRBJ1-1	TGCAGTGCTAGGGTGCACACTGAAGCTTTCTTT	CSARVHTEAFF
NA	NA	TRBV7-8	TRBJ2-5	TGTGCCAGCAGCCCAGCAGGCAGCCTAGAGACCCAGTACTTC	CASSPAGSLETQYF
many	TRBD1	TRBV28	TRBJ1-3	TGTGCCAGCAGCGCAGGGGGCGCAGAAGGAAACACCATATATTTT	CASSAGGAEGNTIYF
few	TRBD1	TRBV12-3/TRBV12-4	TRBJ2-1	TGTGCCAGCAGCGACAGGGGGCAATCAGGGAATGAGCAGTTCTTC	CASSDRGQSGNEQFF
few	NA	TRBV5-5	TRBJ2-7	TGTGCCAGCAGTTCCGACAGGAGTTCCTACGAGCAGTACTTC	CASSSDRSSYEQYF
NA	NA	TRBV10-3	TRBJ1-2	TGTGCCATCAGTGTAGGGGCCTATGGCTACACCTTC	CAISVGAYGYTF
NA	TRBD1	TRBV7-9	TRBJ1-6	TGTGCCAGCAGCCCCCCGGGGACAGGGCCTTCACCCCTCCACTTT	CASSPPGTGPSPLHF
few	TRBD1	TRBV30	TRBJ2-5	TGTGCCTGGAGGCCCTACGGGACAGTCCAAGAGACCCAGTACTTC	CAWRPYGTVQETQYF
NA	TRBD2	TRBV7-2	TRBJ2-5	TGTGCCAGCAGCTTATACGGGGGGGCGGGAGAGACCCAGTACTTC	CASSLYGGAGETQYF
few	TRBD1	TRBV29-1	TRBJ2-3	TGCAGCGGCAGACAGGGTACTAGCACAGATACGCAGTATTTT	CSGRQGTSTDTQYF
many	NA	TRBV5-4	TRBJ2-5	TGTGCCAGCAGCACCTCCCCCCTCGACACCCAAGAGACCCAGTACTTC	CASSTSPLDTQETQYF
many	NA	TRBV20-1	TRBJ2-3	TGCAGTGCTAGAGATCTCCGGGGGCTCACAGATACGCAGTATTTT	CSARDLRGLTDTQYF
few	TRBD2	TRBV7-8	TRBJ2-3	TGTGCCAGCAGCCCTGGACTCACTAGCGGGGCGGCAGATACGCAGTATTTT	CASSPGLTSGAADTQYF
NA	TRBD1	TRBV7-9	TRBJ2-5	TGTGCCAGCATGACAGGGGCCCAAGAGACCCAGTACTTC	CASMTGAQETQYF
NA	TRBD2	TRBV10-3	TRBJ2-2	TGTGCCATCATGGCGGGGGGCTGGACCGGGGAGCTGTTTTTT	CAIMAGGWTGELFF
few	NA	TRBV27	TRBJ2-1	TGTGCCACCCGTAGTTGGAGCTCCTACAATGAGCAGTTCTTC	CATRSWSSYNEQFF
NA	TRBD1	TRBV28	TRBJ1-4	TGTGCCAGCAGTTCTGGGACAGCAACTAATGAAAAACTGTTTTTT	CASSSGTATNEKLFF
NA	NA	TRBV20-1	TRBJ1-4	TGCAGTGCTAGAGATTCTGGGCCTCGAGTGGAAAAACTGTTTTTT	CSARDSGPRVEKLFF
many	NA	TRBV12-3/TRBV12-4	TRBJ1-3	TGTGCCAGCAGTCGGGCCTCTGGAAACACCATATATTTT	CASSRASGNTIYF
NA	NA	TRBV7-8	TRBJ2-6	TGTGCCAGCAGCCCACGGTCGGGCTCTGGGGCCAACGTCCTGACTTTC	CASSPRSGSGANVLTF
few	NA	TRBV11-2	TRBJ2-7	TGTGCCAGCAGCTTAGGTAGGTTAGGCAGAGCCTACGAGCAGTACTTC	CASSLGRLGRAYEQYF
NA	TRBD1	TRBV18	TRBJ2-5	TGTGCCAGCTCACCACCGGGACAGAATAAACAAGAGACCCAGTACTTC	CASSPPGQNKQETQYF
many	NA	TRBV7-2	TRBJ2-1	TGTGCCAGCAGCGCCCGGGCGCAGGGCCTATCAAATGAGCAGTTCTTC	CASSARAQGLSNEQFF
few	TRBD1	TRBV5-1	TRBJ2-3	TGCGCCAGCAGCGTGACAGGGGGGTCAACAGATACGCAGTATTTT	CASSVTGGSTDTQYF
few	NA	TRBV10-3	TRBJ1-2	TGTGCCATCAGTGGAGTGGGACTCTATGGCTACACCTTC	CAISGVGLYGYTF
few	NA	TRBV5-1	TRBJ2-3	TGCGCCAGCAGGGACAGTCGTCCTACAGATACGCAGTATTTT	CASRDSRPTDTQYF
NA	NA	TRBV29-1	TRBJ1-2	TGCAGCGCCGGGGATGAAGGCTACACCTTC	CSAGDEGYTF
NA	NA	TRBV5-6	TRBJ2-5	TGTGCCAGCAGCTGGTTTGCGGGGCTCAAGGTCCAAGAGACCCAGTACTTC	CASSWFAGLKVQETQYF
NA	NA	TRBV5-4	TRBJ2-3	TGTGCCAGCAGCCACTTTACTAGTACAGGCCATACGCAGTATTTT	CASSHFTSTGHTQYF
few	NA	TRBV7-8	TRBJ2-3	TGTGCCAGCAGCTTAGTTAGAGCATTACTTAGCACAGATACGCAGTATTTT	CASSLVRALLSTDTQYF
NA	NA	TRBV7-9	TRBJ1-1	TGTGCCAGCAGCTTATTCTCAGGGACCCTCGGGGCTTTCTTT	CASSLFSGTLGAFF
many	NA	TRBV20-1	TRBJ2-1	TGCAGTGCTTTAGAGGGTCGTAACAATGAGCAGTTCTTC	CSALEGRNNEQFF
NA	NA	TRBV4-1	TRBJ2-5	TGCGCCAGCAGCCAAATTCGCCAAGAGACCCAGTACTTC	CASSQIRQETQYF
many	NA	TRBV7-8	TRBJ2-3	TGTGCCAGCAGCTGGGTTGATACGCAGTATTTT	CASSWVDTQYF
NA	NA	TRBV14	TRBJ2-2	TGTGCCAGCAGCCCCCGCAGGGGATCGGACACCGGGGAGCTGTTTTTT	CASSPRRGSDTGELFF
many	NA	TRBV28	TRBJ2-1	TGTGCCAGCAGTTCAAATAGAAGGGGTTCCTACAATGAGCAGTTCTTC	CASSSNRRGSYNEQFF
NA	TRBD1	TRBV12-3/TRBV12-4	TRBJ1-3	TGTGCCAGCAGTCCACGGGACAGGGGTATTGGAAACACCATATATTTT	CASSPRDRGIGNTIYF
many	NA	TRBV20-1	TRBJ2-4	TGCAGTGCTAGAGACCCAGCGGGAGCCAAAAACATTCAGTACTTC	CSARDPAGAKNIQYF
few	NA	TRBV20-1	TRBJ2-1	TGCAGTGCTAGCGACGGGGCCCCGTACTACAATGAGCAGTTCTTC	CSASDGAPYYNEQFF
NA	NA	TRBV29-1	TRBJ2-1	TGCAGCGTTGAGGTGTCCATCCCACCGGGTGAGCAGTTCTTC	CSVEVSIPPGEQFF
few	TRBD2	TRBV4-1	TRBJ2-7	TGCGCCAGCAGCCAAGTCCTAGCGGGCCCCTACGAGCAGTACTTC	CASSQVLAGPYEQYF
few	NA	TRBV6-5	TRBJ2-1	TGTGCCAGCAGATTACCCGGGACCCCATACAATGAGCAGTTCTTC	CASRLPGTPYNEQFF
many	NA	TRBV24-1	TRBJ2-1	TGTGCCACCAGTGATGTTGTAGGAATAAGCAGGTATACTGAGCAGTTCTTC	CATSDVVGISRYTEQFF
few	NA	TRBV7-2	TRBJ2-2	TGTGCCAGCAGCCAACTGTTGATCAGTGGCGGTGCCGGGGAGCTGTTTTTT	CASSQLLISGGAGELFF
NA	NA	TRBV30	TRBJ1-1	TGTGCCTGGCCCACTTGGGACACTGAAGCTTTCTTT	CAWPTWDTEAFF
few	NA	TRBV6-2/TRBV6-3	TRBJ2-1	TGTGCCAGCAGTTACGGACAAACCCGCTGGCGTGAGCAGTTCTTC	CASSYGQTRWREQFF